Below, 14 T cell receptor beta chains from the same sample are listed, as sequenced in a study of blood T cell repertoires in COVID-19 (dated by TCRdb to between 2020 and 2021). Libraries came from the immunoSEQ multiplex PCR assay. The table comes from immuneACCESS by way of TCRdb, which keeps in-frame sequences with V and J called. Part of the clones is missing from these tables; in studies checked, under half for an unresolved V gene and the rest for unknown reasons. Within this sample are approximately 260,000 clones, with 70% to 90% of them counted one time only. The ten largest clones add up to 4.6% of the sample. What was sequenced was peripheral blood. The receptors here all came from a man in his 60s who had recovered from COVID-19.

The table lists this clone with a count of one. The chain joins TRBV18 to TRBJ2-7, with D possibly TRBD1 on 6 matching bases. The CDR3 length is 13 residues. Trimming cost V 6 bases and J 7 bases, with 16 bases left between them. Per germline, CDR1 KGHSH and CDR2 LQKENI. The CDR3 DNA follows: TGTGCCAGCTCGCAGGACAGTGTAGGGGAGCAGTACTTC. This codes for CASSQDSVGEQYF.

The chain carries TRBV24-1 and TRBJ2-2; 8 bases match TRBD2. Germline lookup yields CDR1 KGHDR and CDR2 SFDVKD. V was pared by 5 bases and J by 1 base, with 8 bases of the junction left unmatched. The CDR3 covers 17 residues. CDR3 loop: CATSGAGRVLNTGELFF. The CDR3 bases are TGTGCCACCAGTGGGGCCGGGAGGGTCCTGAACACCGGGGAGCTGTTTTTT.

This clone was detected only once. This rearrangement joins TRBV7-6 to TRBJ2-5; D ambiguous. V lost 5 bases to trimming and J lost 5 bases, with 6 bases between them. Germline lookup yields CDR1 SGHVS and CDR2 FNYEAQ. This CDR3 comprises 11 residues. CDR3 protein: CASSPRETQYF. The CDR3 bases are TGTGCCAGCAGCCCGCGGGAGACCCAGTACTTC.

The rearrangement joins TRBV5-1 to TRBJ2-3; a possible D gene is TRBD1 (5 bases). From germline, CDR1 is SGHRS and CDR2 YFSETQ. V was cut by 4 bases and J by 1 base, with 13 bases left in between. The CDR3 sequence is 15 residues long. CDR3 bases: TGCGCCAGCAGCCTGGGGCGGTCCGGCACAGATACGCAGTATTTT. This encodes CASSLGRSGTDTQYF.

V is TRBV9 and J is TRBJ1-2; 9 nucleotides align to TRBD1. There are 17 residues in the CDR3. V lost 4 bases and J lost 1; bases outside the gene matches: 11. CDR1 and CDR2 (germline): SGDLS, YYNGEE. CDR3 DNA: TGTGCCAGCAGCTCCGACAGGGGGGTTATGGGTAACTATGGCTACACCTTC. Translating gives CASSSDRGVMGNYGYTF. Based on the CDR3 plus reference TRBV9 and TRBJ1-2, the full variable domain is DSGVTQTPKHLITATGQRVTLRCSPRSGDLSVYWYQQSLDQGLQFLIQYYNGEERAKGNILERFSAQQFPDLHSELNLSSLELGDSALYFCASSSDRGVMGNYGYTFGSGTRLTVV.

This chain uses TRBV3-1 (or the pseudogene TRBV3-2) with TRBJ2-3; TRBD2 agrees at 10 bases. Per the germline V gene, CDR1 is LGHDT and CDR2 is YNNKEL (reference sequence). J gave up 5 bases and V 5 bases, and 10 bases lay outside the gene matches. CDR3 length: 16 amino acids. The CDR3 loop reads CASSRLAGPRGDTQYF. The CDR3 DNA follows: TGTGCCAGCAGCAGACTAGCGGGCCCCCGGGGAGATACGCAGTATTTT.

The chain combines TRBV5-1 with TRBJ1-5; tentatively, D is TRBD1 (6 bases). This CDR3 has 14 amino acids. The germline CDR1 and CDR2 sequences are SGHRS and YFSETQ. Deletions cut 0 bases from V and 4 bases from J, with 8 bases between. CDR3 in DNA: TGCGCCAGCAGCTTGGGACAGGAGAATCAGCCCCAGCATTTT. Its translation is CASSLGQENQPQHF.

CDR3 sequence (DNA): TGCAGCGCCAAGGCGGGCTCCCAGCCCCAGCATTTT. Translating gives CSAKAGSQPQHF. V gene TRBV29-1 combines with J gene TRBJ1-5; no firm D call. Trimming shortened V by 7 bases and J by 7 bases, and 14 bases separated the two germline ends. In germline, CDR1 is SQVTM, CDR2 ANQGSEA. This CDR3 is 12 amino acids long.

This clone was observed a handful of times. The J gene is TRBJ2-7, the V gene TRBV18; perhaps TRBD1 as D (5 bases). Germline V gives CDR1 KGHSH, CDR2 LQKENI. The CDR3 is made up of 14 amino acids. The V end was cut by 4 bases, the J end by 12 bases, with 22 bases between. CDR3 sequence (DNA): TGTGCCAGCTCACTGCAGGGCCTTTCTTTGCTGCGGTACTTC. This sequence encodes CASSLQGLSLLRYF.

CDR3 nucleotides: TGTGCCAGCTCATCCAACCCCCCCGGGATTGGGGAGACCCAGTACTTC. Its protein is CASSSNPPGIGETQYF. The chain has TRBV18 and TRBJ2-5; tentatively, D is TRBD2 (5 bases). The germline gives CDR1 KGHSH, CDR2 LQKENI. The CDR3 is 16 residues long. Trimming took 5 bases from V and 5 from J, leaving 21 bases between them.

This chain uses TRBV4-2 with TRBJ2-1; possibly TRBD2 for D (6 bases). The germline V gene encodes CDR1 LGHNA and CDR2 YNFKEQ. Between the trimmed V and J ends, which lost 1 base and 3 bases, there was a span of 10 bases. The CDR3 consists of 15 residues. CDR3 amino acids: CASSQGAGLYNEQFF. Here the CDR3 DNA reads TGTGCCAGCAGCCAAGGGGCGGGACTCTACAATGAGCAGTTCTTC.

In this sample, this clone turned up once. The chain has TRBV5-1 and TRBJ2-2, with a possible D match to TRBD2 (6 bases). The CDR3 is 16 residues long. Trimming took off 0 bases at V and 4 bases at J, with 13 bases between the two ends. Germline V gene data show CDR1 as SGHRS and CDR2 as YFSETQ. Here the CDR3 reads CASSLVAGTSTGELFF. The CDR3 coding sequence is TGCGCCAGCAGCTTGGTTGCGGGAACGAGCACCGGGGAGCTGTTTTTT.

The rearrangement links TRBV5-1 to TRBJ2-3; no definite D call. The V end lost 4 bases, the J end lost 0 bases, and 12 bases lay between the germline ends. The CDR3 has 15 residues. Germline CDR1 SGHRS, CDR2 YFSETQ. In DNA, the CDR3 is TGCGCCAGCAGCCTTACCGTGACTAGCACAGATACGCAGTATTTT. Residues: CASSLTVTSTDTQYF.

This rearrangement joins TRBV18 to TRBJ1-1; D is ambiguous. CDR1 is KGHSH, CDR2 LQKENI, per germline. The CDR3 runs to 13 residues. V shed 5 bases and J shed 4 bases, with 11 bases lying between them. Here the CDR3 DNA reads TGTGCCAGCTCAATACCGGTTGGCACTGAAGCTTTCTTT. Its translation is CASSIPVGTEAFF.